This T cell receptor beta chain originates from a study of T cell responses to AZD1222 COVID-19 vaccine. Study-wide findings and caveats: A reported finding is that nearly half of spike-specific TCRs target unmutated variant regions. Spike-wide coverage was observed for vaccine-associated CD4 TCRs, with dominant responses at 160-218 and 743-854. Clonal diversity may have been underestimated, and the donors were mostly white British, with more females than males. The number of AZD1222 recipients seropositive at baseline was only 6 or 7.

Data came from immunoSEQ multiplex PCR; TCRdb stores just in-frame clones and leaves some out. The table shows about 120,000 clones, with roughly 89% occurring only once. Germline-derived CDR1 and CDR2 are DFQATT and SNEGSKA (reference sequence). The CDR3 totals 22 residues. The ends lost 3 bases at V and 7 bases at J; junction bases unmatched: 28. This clone was recorded a few times. Its antigen is still unknown. The sequence came from an adult in good health. V usage is TRBV20-1 and J usage is TRBJ2-1; 12 bases align to TRBD2. The source material was peripheral blood, sampled on day 0 of AZD1222 vaccination. CDR3 coding DNA: TGCAGTGCTAGTCGAACTAGCGGGAGGACGCCTTCGAGCCCTTTCCCCTTAAATGAGCAGTTCTTC. Encoded protein: CSASRTSGRTPSSPFPLNEQFF.